This is a list of T cell receptor beta chains from one sample in a study of Ad26.COV2.S vaccination and SARS-CoV-2 variants. This table comes from immunoSEQ multiplex PCR, and its TCRdb copy is limited to in-frame clones, with some not included. Among around 300,000 clones listed, 85% to 90% were seen once. Source: peripheral blood, taken in a trial of Ad26.COV2.S vaccine versus placebo. The receptors originated from a person between 18 and 65 years old who received the Ad26.COV2.S COVID-19 vaccine or a placebo. The CDR3 runs from the conserved cysteine through the conserved F or W. The order of the fields is J gene, clone size, V gene, CDR3 protein. Only part of the rows carry a size: once, few, many, or a class if the clone is expanded.

>TRBJ2-7|.|TRBV14
CASSQTGIHYEQYF
>TRBJ2-5|.|TRBV3-1/TRBV3-2
CASSHSSQDGYQETQYF
>TRBJ2-7|.|TRBV6-5
CASRQLAIHEQYF
>TRBJ1-4|.|TRBV7-9
CASSSDSMGEKLFF
>TRBJ2-7|few|TRBV5-1
CASRPTWSSYEQYF
>TRBJ2-5|.|TRBV5-4
CASSLGQANQETQYF
>TRBJ2-7|.|TRBV6-5
CASSLYGDSYEQYF
>TRBJ1-4|.|TRBV7-2
CASRPTGDSEKLFF
>TRBJ2-3|.|TRBV7-8
CASSLYRGQGAGDTQYF
>TRBJ1-6|.|TRBV9
CASSAGQVNSPLHF
>TRBJ2-7|.|TRBV4-1
CASSQGWGDRAYEQYF